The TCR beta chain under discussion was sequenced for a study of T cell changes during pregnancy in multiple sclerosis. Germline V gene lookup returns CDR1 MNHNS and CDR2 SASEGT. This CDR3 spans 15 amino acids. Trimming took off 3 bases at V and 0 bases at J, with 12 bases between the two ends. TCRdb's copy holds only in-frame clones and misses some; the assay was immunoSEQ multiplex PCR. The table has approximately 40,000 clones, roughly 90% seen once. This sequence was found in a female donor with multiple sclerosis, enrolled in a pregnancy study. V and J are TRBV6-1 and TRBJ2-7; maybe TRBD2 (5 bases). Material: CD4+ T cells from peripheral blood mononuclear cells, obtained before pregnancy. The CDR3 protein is CASSDQGGRSYEQYF. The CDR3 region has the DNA TGTGCCAGCAGTGATCAAGGCGGGCGCTCCTACGAGCAGTACTTC.